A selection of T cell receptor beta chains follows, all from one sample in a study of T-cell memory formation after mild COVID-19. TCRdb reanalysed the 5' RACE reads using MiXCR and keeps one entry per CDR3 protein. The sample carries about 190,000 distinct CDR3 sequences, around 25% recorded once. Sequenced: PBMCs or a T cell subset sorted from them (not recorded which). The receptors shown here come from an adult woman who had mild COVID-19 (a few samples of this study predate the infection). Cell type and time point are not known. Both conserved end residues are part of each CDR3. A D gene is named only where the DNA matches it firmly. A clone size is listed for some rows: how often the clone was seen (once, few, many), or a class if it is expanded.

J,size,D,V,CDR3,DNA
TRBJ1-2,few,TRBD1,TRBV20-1,CSARDTHRGDYGYTF,TGCAGTGCTAGAGATACCCACAGGGGTGACTATGGCTACACCTTC
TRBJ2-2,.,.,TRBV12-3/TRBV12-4,CATRMGVGELFF,TGTGCCACCCGTATGGGGGTCGGGGAGCTGTTTTTT
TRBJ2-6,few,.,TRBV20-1,CSARGSGTGANVLTF,TGCAGTGCTAGGGGGTCAGGAACCGGGGCCAACGTCCTGACTTTC
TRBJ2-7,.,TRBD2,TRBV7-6,CASSLADPSYEQYF,TGTGCCAGCAGCCTAGCGGACCCCTCCTACGAGCAGTACTTC
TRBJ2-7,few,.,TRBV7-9,CASSPFPRGSHEQYF,TGTGCCAGCAGCCCGTTTCCCAGGGGCTCGCACGAGCAGTACTTC
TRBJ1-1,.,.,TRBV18,CASSPPGARDTEAFF,TGTGCCAGCTCACCACCGGGGGCGCGGGACACTGAAGCTTTCTTT
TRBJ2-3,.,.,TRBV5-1,CASSPGSGGDTQYF,TGCGCCAGCAGCCCCGGGAGTGGGGGAGATACGCAGTATTTT
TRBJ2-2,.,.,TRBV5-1,CASSPLRGANTGELFF,TGCGCCAGCAGCCCGCTCCGGGGGGCAAACACCGGGGAGCTGTTTTTT
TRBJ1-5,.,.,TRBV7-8,CASSYKRTINQPQHF,TGTGCCAGCAGTTATAAACGGACTATCAATCAGCCCCAGCATTTT
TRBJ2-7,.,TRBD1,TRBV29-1,CSITGQGFEQYF,TGCAGCATCACGGGACAGGGGTTCGAGCAGTACTTC
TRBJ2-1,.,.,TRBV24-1,CATSDATGSNNEQFF,TGTGCCACCAGTGATGCTACAGGGAGTAACAATGAGCAGTTCTTC
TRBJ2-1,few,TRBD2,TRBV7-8,CASSLSGGADEQFF,TGTGCCAGCAGCCTTAGCGGGGGGGCCGATGAGCAGTTCTTC
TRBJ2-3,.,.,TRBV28,CANSRGGPDTQYF,TGTGCCAACTCCCGAGGGGGGCCAGATACGCAGTATTTT
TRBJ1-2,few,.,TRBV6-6,CASSAGTPASGYTF,TGTGCCAGCAGTGCAGGGACGCCCGCATCTGGCTACACCTTC
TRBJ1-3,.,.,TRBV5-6,CASLDLTASSSGNTIYF,TGTGCCAGCCTTGATCTGACAGCCTCAAGCTCTGGAAACACCATATATTTT
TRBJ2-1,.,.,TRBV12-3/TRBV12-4,CASSLRGDEQFF,TGTGCCAGCAGCCTCCGGGGCGATGAGCAGTTCTTC
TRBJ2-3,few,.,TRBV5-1,CASSFEGLSTDTQYF,TGCGCCAGCAGCTTCGAGGGGCTGAGCACAGATACGCAGTATTTT
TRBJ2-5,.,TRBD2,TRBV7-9,CASSKLAGNQETQYF,TGTGCCAGCAGCAAACTAGCGGGGAACCAAGAGACCCAGTACTTC
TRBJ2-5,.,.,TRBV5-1,CASSLVRVEGVQETQYF,TGCGCCAGCAGCTTGGTCAGGGTAGAGGGAGTCCAAGAGACCCAGTACTTC
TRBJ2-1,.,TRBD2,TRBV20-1,CSARARTSGKYNEQFF,TGCAGTGCTAGAGCTCGGACTAGCGGGAAATACAATGAGCAGTTCTTC
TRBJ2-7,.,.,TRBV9,CASSVASVSYEQYF,TGTGCCAGCAGCGTAGCTTCCGTCTCCTACGAGCAGTACTTC
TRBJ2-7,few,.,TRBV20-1,CSAREVAGGYEQYF,TGCAGTGCTAGAGAGGTCGCAGGGGGGTACGAGCAGTACTTC
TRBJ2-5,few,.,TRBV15,CATSRDPTGTQETQYF,TGTGCCACCAGCAGAGACCCCACCGGTACTCAAGAGACCCAGTACTTC
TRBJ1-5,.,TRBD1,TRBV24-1,CATADRGPQPQHF,TGTGCCACCGCAGACAGGGGGCCTCAGCCCCAGCATTTT
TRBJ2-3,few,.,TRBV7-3,CASSSNEDTQYF,TGTGCCAGCAGCTCAAACGAGGATACGCAGTATTTT
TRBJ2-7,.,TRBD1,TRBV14,CASSQTPGQGTTYEQYF,TGTGCCAGCAGCCAAACCCCGGGACAGGGGACGACCTACGAGCAGTACTTC
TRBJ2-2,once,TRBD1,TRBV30,CAWSRGLNTGELFF,TGTGCCTGGAGCAGGGGGTTGAACACCGGGGAGCTGTTTTTT
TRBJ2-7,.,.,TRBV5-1,CASSSRGSSYEQYF,TGCGCCAGCAGCTCCCGGGGGAGCTCGTACGAGCAGTACTTC
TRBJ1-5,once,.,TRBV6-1,CASSVLDSYQPQHF,TGTGCCAGCAGTGTCCTAGACAGCTATCAGCCCCAGCATTTT
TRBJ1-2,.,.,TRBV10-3,CAISEQGRNYGYTF,TGTGCCATCAGTGAACAAGGGAGGAACTATGGCTACACCTTC
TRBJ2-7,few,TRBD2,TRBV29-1,CSVLRGLDESGSRHEQYF,TGCAGCGTTCTCCGGGGTTTAGATGAGAGCGGGAGTCGGCACGAGCAGTACTTC
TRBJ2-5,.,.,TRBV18,CASSPSGRSRPQETQYF,TGTGCCAGCTCACCAAGTGGCCGTTCCAGGCCTCAAGAGACCCAGTACTTC
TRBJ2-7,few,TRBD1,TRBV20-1,CSAPDRGQHEQYF,TGCAGTGCCCCCGACAGGGGGCAACACGAGCAGTACTTC
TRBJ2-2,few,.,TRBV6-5,CASSSRETGELFF,TGTGCCAGCAGTTCCAGGGAGACCGGGGAGCTGTTTTTT
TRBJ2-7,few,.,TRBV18,CASSMKGVEQYF,TGTGCCAGCTCAATGAAAGGGGTCGAGCAGTACTTC
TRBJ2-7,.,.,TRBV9,CASSPRPDYEQYF,TGTGCCAGCAGCCCCCGACCGGATTACGAGCAGTACTTC
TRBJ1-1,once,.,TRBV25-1,CASSTETYMNTEAFF,TGTGCCAGTTCGACAGAGACCTACATGAACACTGAAGCTTTCTTT
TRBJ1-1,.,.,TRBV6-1,CASRPTGLPEAFF,TGTGCCAGCAGGCCCACAGGGCTTCCTGAAGCTTTCTTT
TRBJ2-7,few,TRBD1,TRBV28,CASSLTGDGSYEQYF,TGTGCCAGCAGTCTGACAGGGGATGGGTCCTACGAGCAGTACTTC
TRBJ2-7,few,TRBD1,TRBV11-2,CASSSEPGTGYREQYF,TGTGCCAGCAGCTCCGAGCCCGGGACAGGGTACCGCGAGCAGTACTTC
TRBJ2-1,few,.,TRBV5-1,CATRRDPGSYNEQFF,TGCGCCACCCGTAGGGATCCAGGCTCCTACAATGAGCAGTTCTTC
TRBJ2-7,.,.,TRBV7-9,CASSFPPGQTNSYEQYF,TGTGCCAGCAGCTTTCCCCCCGGCCAGACCAATTCCTACGAGCAGTACTTC
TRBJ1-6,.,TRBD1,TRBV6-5,CASSYSRGGGGNSPLHF,TGTGCCAGCAGTTACTCGCGCGGAGGGGGCGGGAATTCACCCCTCCACTTT
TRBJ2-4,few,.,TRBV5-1,CASSLPSEGTKNIQYF,TGCGCCAGCAGCTTGCCCAGCGAGGGTACCAAAAACATTCAGTACTTC
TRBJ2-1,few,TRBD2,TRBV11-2,CASSSGLAGGAQYNEQFF,TGTGCCAGCAGCTCGGGACTAGCGGGGGGGGCGCAGTACAATGAGCAGTTCTTC
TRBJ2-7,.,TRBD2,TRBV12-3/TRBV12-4,CASRRAGAGGYEQYF,TGTGCCAGCAGGCGAGCAGGAGCGGGGGGATACGAGCAGTACTTC
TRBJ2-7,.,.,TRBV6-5,CASSPYKGYEQYF,TGTGCCAGCAGTCCCTACAAAGGGTACGAGCAGTACTTC
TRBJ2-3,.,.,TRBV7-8,CASSLGRTARGGDQDTQYF,TGTGCCAGCAGCTTAGGGAGGACAGCGCGCGGCGGGGACCAAGATACGCAGTATTTT
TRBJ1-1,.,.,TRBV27,CASSLARVATEAFF,TGTGCCAGCAGTTTAGCTAGGGTGGCTACTGAAGCTTTCTTT
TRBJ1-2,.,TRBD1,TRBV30,CAWSLQGIGYTF,TGTGCCTGGAGCCTACAGGGGATCGGCTACACCTTC
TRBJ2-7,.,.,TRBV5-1,CASSPQGLENEQYF,TGCGCCAGCAGCCCCCAGGGACTGGAAAACGAGCAGTACTTC
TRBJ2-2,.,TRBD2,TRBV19,CASSSRLAGVVGELFF,TGTGCCAGTAGTTCAAGACTAGCGGGAGTTGTCGGGGAGCTGTTTTTT
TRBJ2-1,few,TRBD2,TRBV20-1,CSARGTSGALYNEQFF,TGCAGTGCTAGAGGCACTAGCGGGGCCCTCTACAATGAGCAGTTCTTC
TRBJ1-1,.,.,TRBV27,CASSSWGMNTEAFF,TGTGCCAGCAGTTCGTGGGGAATGAACACTGAAGCTTTCTTT